This record looks at one TCR beta chain sequence and its context. This specimen comes from a study of blood T cell repertoires in COVID-19. Sequencing was performed with immunoSEQ multiplex PCR; in TCRdb, only in-frame clones are kept and a portion is missing. The table lists 290,000 or so clones, 82% of them singletons. This CDR3 has 13 residues. Trimming stripped 5 bases from V and 4 bases from J, with 9 bases between. The germline V gene has CDR1 MNHEY and CDR2 SMNVEV (reference sequence). This receptor was identified in a man aged 40-50 years who had been exposed to COVID-19. The chain carries TRBV27 and TRBJ1-5, with D possibly being TRBD1 (6 bases). The sequenced sample consisted of PBMCs or T cells enriched from blood (not recorded which). This CDR3 reads CASSQRGNQPQHF. The CDR3 bases are TGTGCCAGCAGTCAAAGGGGGAATCAGCCCCAGCATTTT.